Following are 11 T cell receptor beta chains from one sample sequenced in a study of blood T cell repertoires in COVID-19. This table comes from immunoSEQ multiplex PCR, and its TCRdb copy is limited to in-frame clones, with some not included. The table shows approximately 21,000 clones, with 87% occurring only once. The sequenced sample was peripheral blood. All receptors come from a human donor with active COVID-19. The donor label of this sample is uncertain.

The V and J genes are TRBV28 and TRBJ2-2, with 7 positions matching TRBD1. This CDR3 has 15 residues. V lost 6 bases to trimming and J lost 7 bases; unmatched junction nucleotides: 11. Germline assignment: CDR1 MDHEN and CDR2 SYDVKM. CDR3 bases: TGTGCCAGCAGCGACGACAGGGTAGGAGTCGGGGAGCTGTTTTTT. Its protein is CASSDDRVGVGELFF.

CDR3 bases: TGTGCCAGCAGCTCGTCGACAGGGTACTCACCCCTCCACTTT. The encoded protein is CASSSSTGYSPLHF. V and J are TRBV7-9 and TRBJ1-6; 7 nucleotides line up with TRBD1. The CDR3 totals 14 residues. Germline V lookup: CDR1 SEHNR, CDR2 FQNEAQ (reference sequence). The V segment lost 4 bases and the J segment 10 bases; nucleotides outside the gene matches: 7.

The genes are TRBV10-2 and TRBJ1-6, with D hard to call. The CDR3 covers 16 residues. V was shortened by 0 bases and J by 9 bases, with 15 bases between the two germline ends. In germline, CDR1 is WSHSY, CDR2 SAAADI. CDR3 protein: CASSESLGSGVSPLHF. The CDR3 DNA reads as TGCGCCAGCAGTGAGTCGCTGGGCAGCGGGGTTTCACCCCTCCACTTT.

This clone has only a few counts. This chain uses TRBV6-5 with TRBJ2-7; D ambiguous. The germline V gene has CDR1 MNHEY and CDR2 SVGAGI. The CDR3 loop spans 14 amino acids. V gave up 0 bases and J gave up 0 bases, with 6 bases separating them. CDR3 region: CASSYSRFSYEQYF. In DNA, the CDR3 is TGTGCCAGCAGTTACTCGCGATTCTCCTACGAGCAGTACTTC.

In its sample, this clone was seen once. Within the sample, other DNA sequences also encode this same CDR3. The chain recombines TRBV29-1 with TRBJ2-3; TRBD2 matches at 11 bases. The CDR3 is 15 residues long. Germline loops: CDR1 SQVTM, CDR2 ANQGSEA. J lost 2 bases, V lost 5 bases, and 6 bases had no gene match. The CDR3 loop reads CSVPGTSGITDTQYF. The CDR3 nucleotides are TGCAGCGTTCCGGGGACTAGCGGCATCACAGATACGCAGTATTTT.

The chain recombines TRBV14 with TRBJ2-1; D gene uncertain. The germline V gene encodes CDR1 SGHDN and CDR2 FVKESK. The V and J ends lost 4 bases and 1 base respectively, with 11 bases between them. The CDR3 is 15 residues long. CDR3 sequence: CASSPELLSYNEQFF. Written as DNA, the CDR3 is TGTGCCAGCAGCCCTGAACTATTATCCTACAATGAGCAGTTCTTC.

This chain joins TRBV6-6 and TRBJ2-7, with 8 positions matching TRBD1. Losses at the gene ends were 2 bases for V and 5 bases for J; bases not matched to a gene: 5. CDR3 length equals 14 residues. Germline V gene data show CDR1 as MNHNY and CDR2 as SVGAGI (reference sequence). DNA of the CDR3: TGTGCCAGCAGTTACGCCCTGACAGGGGACGAGCAGTACTTC. Translation: CASSYALTGDEQYF.

This clone was observed once. The V and J genes are TRBV12-3 or TRBV12-4 and TRBJ2-7; D is uncertain. With 3 bases removed from V and 3 bases from J, the gap between germline ends came to 6 bases. This CDR3 is built from 12 residues. The CDR3 DNA follows: TGTGCCAGCAGTTTCCCGGGCTACGAGCAGTACTTC. It yields the protein CASSFPGYEQYF.

This clone has a single count. The rearrangement links TRBV6-6 to TRBJ2-1; unclear D gene. CDR1 MNHNY and CDR2 SVGAGI come from the germline V gene (reference sequence). CDR3 size: 12 residues. V gave up 2 bases and J gave up 11 bases, with 10 bases separating them. CDR3 in DNA: TGTGCCAGCAGTTACGGTCGCGAGCAGCAGTTCTTC. Amino acids: CASSYGREQQFF.

The CDR3: CASSLQETQYF. In DNA form, the CDR3 reads TGTGCCAGCAGCCTCCAAGAGACCCAGTACTTC. V is TRBV7-9 and J is TRBJ2-5; D uncertain. V was pared by 5 bases and J by 1 base, with 2 bases between. The germline V gene encodes CDR1 SEHNR and CDR2 FQNEAQ (reference sequence). The CDR3 runs to 11 residues.

The genes are TRBV18 and TRBJ2-7; a weak D match, TRBD2 (6 bases). Germline V lookup: CDR1 KGHSH, CDR2 LQKENI. The CDR3 contains 16 residues. With 5 bases removed from V and 12 bases from J, the gap between germline ends came to 29 bases. The CDR3 is CASSSSTELATFLRYF. DNA for the CDR3: TGTGCCAGCTCATCTTCGACGGAACTAGCCACTTTCCTACGGTACTTC.